The present T cell receptor (beta chain) was sequenced within a study of blood T cell repertoires in COVID-19. Study details: Specimens from acute and convalescent COVID-19 originated in the United States, Italy and Spain. The cDNA or gDNA used as material had been derived from T cells, B-cell-depleted T cells, or PBMCs.

The CDR3 has 13 amino acids. V lost 3 bases, J lost 8 bases, and 10 bases lay in between. In the original processing: Researchers report that nucleated cell counts were estimated from reference gene primer amplification. This table comes from immunoSEQ multiplex PCR, and its TCRdb copy is limited to in-frame clones, with some not included. The D gene and trimming were derived from the DNA, and the V and J assignments and clone size from that table. Altogether around 95,000 clones are present, approximately 91% being singletons, with the ten largest covering around 2.1%. This clone was counted once. The chain combines TRBV12-3 or TRBV12-4 with TRBJ1-4; D gene uncertain. The clonotype was recovered from a middle-aged man with active COVID-19. The specimen was peripheral blood. The CDR3 sequence: CASSLELAEKLFF. The DNA of the CDR3 is TGTGCCAGCAGTTTGGAGCTGGCAGAAAAACTGTTTTTT.